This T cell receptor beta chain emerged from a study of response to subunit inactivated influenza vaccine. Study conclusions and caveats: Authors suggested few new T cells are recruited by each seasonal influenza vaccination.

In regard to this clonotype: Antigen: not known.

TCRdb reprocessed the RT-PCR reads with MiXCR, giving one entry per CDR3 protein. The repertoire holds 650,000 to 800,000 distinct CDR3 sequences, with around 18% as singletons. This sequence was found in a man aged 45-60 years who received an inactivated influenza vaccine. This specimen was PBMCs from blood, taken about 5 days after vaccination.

The CDR3 DNA reads as TGTGCCAGCAGTAACCGGGACAGGAGTTACAATGAGCAGTTCTTC. Its protein is CASSNRDRSYNEQFF. V usage is TRBV6-5 and J usage is TRBJ2-1, with TRBD1 identical over 8 bases. V lost 5 bases, J lost 4 bases, and 7 bases stayed unmatched. The CDR3 runs to 15 residues. In germline, CDR1 is MNHEY, CDR2 SVGAGI.